This T cell receptor beta chain was identified in a study of blood T cell repertoires in COVID-19. Study background: Samples of COVID-19 (acute and convalescent) were obtained from the United States, Italy and Spain. Sample material is recorded as cDNA or gDNA derived from T cells, B-cell-depleted T cells, or PBMCs.

V was pared by 2 bases and J by 2 bases, with 13 bases between. The CDR3 is 15 residues long. Germline V CDR1 and CDR2: SGHTA, FQGTGA. Original handling: Amplification of reference gene primers provided the estimated nucleated cell counts. TCRdb's table, derived via immunoSEQ multiplex PCR, lists solely in-frame clones and lacks some. V, J and clone size reflect that table, while D and trimming were determined from the DNA. Of 200,000 to 300,000 clones detected, roughly 80% appear once; the ten largest clones hold roughly 7.9%. V and J are TRBV7-3 and TRBJ2-7; D possibly corresponds to TRBD2 (6 bases). This TCR came from an elderly woman with acute or convalescent COVID-19. Material: peripheral blood. The CDR3 coding sequence is TGTGCCAGCAGCTTACTCGGCGGGGACGCCTACGAGCAGTACTTC. Translated, it gives CASSLLGGDAYEQYF.